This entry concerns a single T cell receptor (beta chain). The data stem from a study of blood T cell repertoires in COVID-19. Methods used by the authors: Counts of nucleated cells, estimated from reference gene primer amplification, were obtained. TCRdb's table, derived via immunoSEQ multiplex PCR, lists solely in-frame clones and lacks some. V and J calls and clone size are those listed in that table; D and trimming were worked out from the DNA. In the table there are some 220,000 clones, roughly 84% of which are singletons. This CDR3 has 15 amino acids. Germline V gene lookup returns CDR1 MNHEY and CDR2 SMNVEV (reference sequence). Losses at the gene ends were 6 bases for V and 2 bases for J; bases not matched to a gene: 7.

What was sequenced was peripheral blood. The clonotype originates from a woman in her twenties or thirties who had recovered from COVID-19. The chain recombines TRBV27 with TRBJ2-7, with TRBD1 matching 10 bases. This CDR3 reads CASSSGTGVTYEQYF. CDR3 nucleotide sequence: TGTGCCAGCAGCTCCGGGACAGGGGTGACCTACGAGCAGTACTTC.